One sample yielded the 22 T cell receptor beta chains listed below, sequenced in a study of cytomegalovirus exposure and HLA in healthy donors (TCRdb year 2017). The library came from the immunoSEQ multiplex PCR assay. For the multiplex PCR, a mixture combining 60 forward primers for TCR Vbeta segments and 13 reverse primers for TCR Jbeta segments was used. As stored in TCRdb, this immuneACCESS dataset retains in-frame rearrangements with V and J assigned. A fraction of the clones does not appear; measured against another copy, unresolved V genes explain less than half of the discrepancy, and the remainder lacks a known reason. This sample holds approximately 95,000 clones; around 75% were observed only once. The ten largest clones represent roughly 9.8% of the sample. The sequencing input was PBMCs. The receptors derive from a man aged 18 to 29 in good health and CMV-seropositive.

This chain connects TRBV6-5 to TRBJ1-5, with D possibly matching TRBD1 (5 bases). CDR1 and CDR2 (germline): MNHEY, SVGAGI. The CDR3 loop spans 15 amino acids. The V and J ends lost 6 bases and 8 bases respectively, with 20 bases between them. CDR3 residues: CASRELGGDRKPQHF. CDR3 bases: TGTGCCAGCAGAGAGTTGGGGGGAGACCGAAAGCCCCAGCATTTT.

This chain uses TRBV27 with TRBJ2-1, with D unresolved. Germline CDR1 reads MNHEY; CDR2 reads SMNVEV (reference sequence). V lost 7 bases and J 6 bases, leaving 16 bases between the germline ends. The length of the CDR3 is 14 residues. The CDR3 sequence: CASILTPVGNEQFF. The CDR3 DNA sequence: TGTGCCAGCATTCTGACACCCGTGGGCAATGAGCAGTTCTTC.

The J gene is TRBJ1-5, the V gene TRBV18, with 8 bases identical to TRBD1. The CDR3 covers 15 residues. The trim removed 2 bases at V and 2 bases at J, leaving 2 bases unmatched. Germline CDR1 and CDR2: KGHSH and LQKENI. CDR3 bases: TGTGCCAGCTCACCAGGGACAGGAGGCAATCAGCCCCAGCATTTT. Residues: CASSPGTGGNQPQHF.

The chain uses TRBV18 and TRBJ1-3; D is ambiguous. Deletions cut 6 bases from V and 0 bases from J, with 12 bases between. Per the germline V gene, CDR1 is KGHSH and CDR2 is LQKENI. CDR3 length equals 15 residues. The CDR3 spells CASSPDGSSGNTIYF. The CDR3 DNA reads as TGTGCCAGCTCCCCGGACGGGAGCTCTGGAAACACCATATATTTT.

This chain uses TRBV6-1 with TRBJ1-6; TRBD1 agrees at 10 bases. This CDR3 is built from 16 residues. V was clipped by 3 bases and J by 6 bases; unmatched bases: 5. The germline gives CDR1 MNHNS, CDR2 SASEGT. CDR3 in DNA: TGTGCCAGCAGTGAGACAGGGGGCCTCCCTAATTCACCCCTCCACTTT. Amino acid sequence: CASSETGGLPNSPLHF.

This clone was observed once. The gene calls are TRBV5-4 and TRBJ2-7; the D gene is possibly TRBD1 (5 bases). Trimming took off 2 bases at V and 0 bases at J, with 24 bases between the two ends. The CDR3 contains 19 residues. Germline-derived CDR1 and CDR2 are SGHNT and YYREEE (reference sequence). CDR3 loop: CASSFADGATDLSSYEQYF. In DNA form, the CDR3 reads TGTGCCAGCAGCTTTGCTGATGGCGCGACAGACCTCAGCTCCTACGAGCAGTACTTC.

V gene TRBV2 combines with J gene TRBJ2-3; unclear D gene. Trimming stripped 9 bases from V and 0 bases from J, with 16 bases between. The CDR3 has 15 residues. Germline CDR1 and CDR2: SNHLY and FYNNEI. This CDR3 reads CASIKQVTSTDTQYF. For the CDR3, the DNA is TGTGCCAGTATAAAACAAGTGACTAGCACAGATACGCAGTATTTT.

The chain has TRBV4-1 and TRBJ1-5; TRBD1 agrees at 9 bases. CDR1 MGHRA and CDR2 YSYEKL come from the germline V gene. This CDR3 is built from 14 residues. V trimming: 1 base; J trimming: 6 bases; junction bases outside the gene matches: 1. The CDR3 bases are TGCGCCAGCAGCCAAGGGACAGGGGCTCAGCCCCAGCATTTT. Translated: CASSQGTGAQPQHF.

V usage is TRBV10-3 and J usage is TRBJ1-2, with 7 positions matching TRBD1. Germline lookup yields CDR1 ENHRY and CDR2 SYGVKD. The CDR3 length is 13 residues. Trimming took 7 bases from V and 7 from J; bases not matched to a gene: 9. The CDR3 loop reads CAINEGASFGYTF. CDR3 DNA: TGTGCCATCAACGAGGGGGCGTCGTTTGGCTACACCTTC.

The table lists this clone with a few counts. The chain links TRBV7-9 to TRBJ1-5, with 7 positions matching TRBD1. The CDR3 totals 16 residues. Trimming removed 1 base from V and 3 bases from J; junction bases left unmatched: 6. Looked up from germline, CDR1 is SEHNR and CDR2 is FQNEAQ (reference sequence). CDR3 amino acids: CASSLGRQGANQPQHF. In nucleotides, the CDR3 is TGTGCCAGCAGCTTAGGGAGACAGGGAGCCAATCAGCCCCAGCATTTT.

The genes are TRBV28 and TRBJ2-6; D possibly corresponds to TRBD1 (7 bases). CDR3 length equals 16 residues. Trimming took 2 bases from V and 0 from J, leaving 8 bases between them. Germline V CDR1 and CDR2: MDHEN, SYDVKM. For the CDR3, the DNA is TGTGCCAGCAGTTTACAGGGGGGCTCTGGGGCCAACGTCCTGACTTTC. It translates to CASSLQGGSGANVLTF.

The V gene is TRBV5-6, the J gene TRBJ1-2; D may be TRBD1 (5 bases). CDR1 is SGHDT, CDR2 YYEEEE, per germline. Deletions cut 4 bases from V and 0 bases from J, with 16 bases between. CDR3 length equals 16 residues. The CDR3 is CASSLDLSRANYGYTF. The CDR3 DNA follows: TGTGCCAGCAGCCTGGACCTATCCAGGGCTAACTATGGCTACACCTTC.

The chain carries TRBV7-2 and TRBJ2-6; tentatively, D is TRBD1 (6 bases). V shed 6 bases and J shed 8 bases, with 20 bases lying between them. CDR1 is SGHTA and CDR2 is FQGNSA in the germline V gene. This CDR3 spans 16 amino acids. This CDR3 is CASRPRLGAATNVLTF. The CDR3 DNA is TGTGCCAGCAGGCCCCGTCTGGGGGCGGCCACCAACGTCCTGACTTTC.

The chain is built from TRBV7-8 and TRBJ1-1; D gene ambiguous. Germline V CDR1 and CDR2: SGHVS, FQNEAQ. V was shortened by 5 bases and J by 1 base, with 11 bases between the two germline ends. The CDR3 length is 14 residues. For the CDR3, the DNA is TGTGCCAGCAGCACCGCACAGAGGAACACTGAAGCTTTCTTT. Protein: CASSTAQRNTEAFF.

The chain links TRBV2 to TRBJ1-2, with TRBD1 as a possible D gene (5 bases). Germline lookup yields CDR1 SNHLY and CDR2 FYNNEI. Trimming took 4 bases from V and 4 from J, leaving 10 bases between them. The CDR3 extends over 13 amino acids. The CDR3 reads CASSGGGSYGYTF. The CDR3 DNA reads TGTGCCAGCAGTGGGGGCGGGAGCTATGGCTACACCTTC.

V usage is TRBV11-2 and J usage is TRBJ2-1; 7 bases map to TRBD2. CDR1 is SGHAT, CDR2 FQNNGV, per germline. CDR3 length equals 15 residues. Trimming at V came to 5 bases and at J to 6 bases, leaving 10 bases not matched to a gene. CDR3 sequence (DNA): TGTGCCAGCAGCCAAGCGGGGAATCCGACCAATGAGCAGTTCTTC. It translates to CASSQAGNPTNEQFF.

The gene calls are TRBV30 and TRBJ1-6; D unresolved. Trimming stripped 2 bases from V and 7 bases from J, with 12 bases between. Germline V gives CDR1 GTSNPN, CDR2 SVGIG (reference sequence). This CDR3 has 14 amino acids. The DNA of the CDR3 is TGTGCCTGGAGTCTAAGGGCGGGAAATTCACCCCTCCACTTT. It specifies CAWSLRAGNSPLHF.

V and J are TRBV14 and TRBJ1-4, with a weak D call TRBD1 (5 bases). This CDR3 has 13 amino acids. Trimming cost V 4 bases and J 8 bases, with 11 bases left between them. Per germline, CDR1 SGHDN and CDR2 FVKESK. CDR3 sequence reads: CASSLQAGEKLFF. The CDR3 nucleotides are TGTGCCAGCAGCCTACAGGCAGGGGAAAAACTGTTTTTT.

The rearrangement uses TRBV7-9 and TRBJ1-2, with 7 nucleotides matching TRBD1. CDR3 length: 14 residues. J lost 5 bases, V lost 5 bases, and 8 bases had no gene match. CDR1 and CDR2 from the germline V gene are SEHNR and FQNEAQ (reference sequence). The CDR3 bases are TGTGCCAGCAGCATTATACAGGGGTTATATGGCTACACCTTC. Translated: CASSIIQGLYGYTF.

Written as DNA, the CDR3 is TGCGCCAGCAGACCAGACAGCACTAATGAAAAACTGTTTTTT. Translation gives CASRPDSTNEKLFF. This sequence joins TRBV5-1 and TRBJ1-4, with TRBD1 as a possible D gene (5 bases). The V gene lost 5 bases and the J gene lost 2 bases, with 10 bases spanning the gap. The CDR3 spans 14 residues. The germline gives CDR1 SGHRS, CDR2 YFSETQ.

This sequence joins TRBV7-2 and TRBJ1-6, with D possibly matching TRBD1 (6 bases). Germline-derived CDR1 and CDR2 are SGHTA and FQGNSA. CDR3 length equals 15 residues. V lost 4 bases, J lost 9 bases, and 16 bases lay in between. CDR3 DNA sequence: TGTGCCAGCAGCTCGAGGGGGGGGCATAGTTCACCCCTCCACTTT. This gives the protein CASSSRGGHSSPLHF.

The rearrangement joins TRBV29-1 to TRBJ2-7; no definite D call. CDR1 and CDR2 from the germline V gene are SQVTM and ANQGSEA. Trimming left V 5 bases short and J 3 bases short, with 5 bases between. CDR3 length: 10 amino acids. CDR3 loop: CSVRHYEQYF. CDR3 nucleotide sequence: TGCAGCGTTAGACACTACGAGCAGTACTTC.